These 15 T cell receptor beta chains were sequenced from one sample in a study of T cells in Graves' hyperthyroidism and ophthalmopathy. The CDR3 regions of TCR beta were amplified from RNA transcripts. Using the HTBI primer set, a first-round RT-PCR was run on the TCR CDR3. TCRdb re-called the multiplex PCR reads with MiXCR, one entry per CDR3 protein. The profile shows approximately 520,000 distinct CDR3 sequences, around 22% of them singletons. The sample consisted of blood. Receptor source: a woman aged 25 to 39 with Graves' ophthalmopathy.

Many counts were recorded for this clonotype. V is TRBV6-2 or TRBV6-3 and J is TRBJ2-5; D gene unclear. CDR3 length: 13 residues. Per germline, CDR1 MNHEY and CDR2 SVGEGT. The germline V and J ends were trimmed by 4 bases and 6 bases, with 12 bases remaining between them. The CDR3 coding sequence is TGTGCCAGCAGTTTTGTGGGTACCCAGACCCAGTACTTC. Translated, it gives CASSFVGTQTQYF.

This clonotype was observed many times. The V call is TRBV6-5, the J call TRBJ1-2; D possibly corresponds to TRBD1 (5 bases). The germline V and J ends were trimmed by 10 bases and 7 bases, with 13 bases remaining between them. This CDR3 contains 11 residues. The germline V gene encodes CDR1 MNHEY and CDR2 SVGAGI. The CDR3 reads CATSQEGGYTF. The CDR3 DNA follows: TGTGCCACCTCACAGGAGGGTGGCTACACCTTC.

CDR3 protein: CASSPLAGGLKSYEQYF. DNA for the CDR3: TGTGCCAGCAGTCCCCTCGCGGGAGGCCTCAAATCCTACGAGCAGTACTTC. The chain joins TRBV28 to TRBJ2-7, with 8 nucleotides matching TRBD2. The CDR3 length is 17 residues. V shed 5 bases and J 1 base; nucleotides not matched to a gene: 13. The germline CDR1 and CDR2 sequences are MDHEN and SYDVKM.

This chain uses TRBV20-1 with TRBJ2-1; possible D gene TRBD2, 6 bases. V lost 3 bases, J lost 2 bases, and 11 bases lay in between. The length of the CDR3 is 14 residues. Germline values: CDR1 DFQATT, CDR2 SNEGSKA (reference sequence). The DNA for the CDR3 is TGCAGTGCTAGCGTAGCGGCAACCTACAATGAGCAGTTCTTC. It translates to CSASVAATYNEQFF.

The sample holds many counts of this clonotype. The gene calls are TRBV10-3 and TRBJ2-2; the D gene is possibly TRBD2 (7 bases). The CDR3 contains 14 residues. Per germline, CDR1 ENHRY and CDR2 SYGVKD. Trimming left V 3 bases short and J 4 bases short, with 9 bases between. In DNA, the CDR3 is TGTGCCATCAGTGAAGGGGGGGGCACCGGGGAGCTGTTTTTT. Amino acid sequence: CAISEGGGTGELFF.

This clonotype was found many times. The V call is TRBV25-1, the J call TRBJ2-5; 12 bases fit TRBD2. Unmatched junction bases numbered 6, after V lost 1 base and J lost 0 bases. CDR3 length: 18 amino acids. The germline V gene has CDR1 MGHDK and CDR2 SYGVNS. CDR3 residues: CASSESRTSGVYQETQYF. The CDR3 DNA reads as TGTGCCAGCAGTGAATCTCGGACTAGCGGGGTTTACCAAGAGACCCAGTACTTC.

The J gene is TRBJ2-5, the V gene TRBV28; 7 nucleotides align to TRBD2. V was pared by 5 bases and J by 2 bases, with 8 bases of the junction left unmatched. The CDR3 runs to 15 residues. Germline V gives CDR1 MDHEN, CDR2 SYDVKM. The CDR3 protein is CASSPGTNSQETQYF. In DNA form, the CDR3 reads TGTGCCAGCAGTCCCGGGACTAACTCACAAGAGACCCAGTACTTC.

The chain joins TRBV20-1 to TRBJ2-7; D not resolved. The CDR3 extends over 16 amino acids. V was shortened by 4 bases and J by 1 base, with 20 bases between the two germline ends. Germline assignment: CDR1 DFQATT and CDR2 SNEGSKA (reference sequence). CDR3 nucleotide sequence: TGCAGTGCTAAGGCGGTTGGTGAGCCGAGATCCTACGAGCAGTACTTC. This encodes CSAKAVGEPRSYEQYF.

This clonotype has a handful of counts. Compared with germline, one end of the junction differs, possibly owing to a read error. This chain links TRBV30 with TRBJ2-4; tentative D call: TRBD2 (5 bases). Germline CDR1 and CDR2: GTSNPN and SVGIG (reference sequence). CDR3 size: 16 residues. The CDR3 loop reads CAWSVRPSFGKNIKYF. CDR3 sequence (DNA): TGTGCCTGGAGTGTACGGCCTAGCTTCGGCAAAAACATTAAGTACTTC. Complete variable domain (other parts from reference TRBV30 and TRBJ2-4): SQTIHQWPATLVQPVGSPLSLECTVEGTSNPNLYWYRQAAGRGLQLLFYSVGIGQISSEVPQNLSASRPQDRQFILSSKKLLLSDSGFYLCAWSVRPSFGKNIKYFGAGTRLSVL.

V and J are TRBV13 and TRBJ1-2, with D unresolved. The CDR3 is made up of 14 amino acids. Germline V gives CDR1 PRHDT, CDR2 FYEKMQ (reference sequence). V lost 1 base and J 4 bases, leaving 10 bases between the germline ends. The chain's CDR3 is CASSLEAGSYGYTF. CDR3 bases: TGTGCCAGCAGCTTAGAGGCGGGAAGCTATGGCTACACCTTC. Together with reference TRBV13 and TRBJ1-2, the CDR3 gives the full variable domain: AAGVIQSPRHLIKEKRETATLKCYPIPRHDTVYWYQQGPGQDPQFLISFYEKMQSDKGSIPDRFSAQQFSDYHSELNMSSLELGDSALYFCASSLEAGSYGYTFGSGTRLTVV.

This clonotype showed up many times. The rearrangement uses TRBV12-3 or TRBV12-4 and TRBJ1-1; D is uncertain. This CDR3 is built from 12 residues. V dropped 1 base and J dropped 6 bases, with 6 bases sitting between them. In DNA, the CDR3 is TGTGCCAGCAGTTTAGGGGTCCCTGAAGCTTTCTTT. Encoded protein: CASSLGVPEAFF.

In this sample, this clonotype turned up a few times. The chain employs TRBV28 and TRBJ1-1; the match to TRBD1 covers 8 bases. V shed 4 bases, J shed 5 bases, and the junction held 9 bases outside the gene matches. The CDR3 is made up of 15 amino acids. Germline V gene lookup returns CDR1 MDHEN and CDR2 SYDVKM. CDR3 amino acids: CASSSGGQGGTEAFF. The DNA of the CDR3 is TGTGCCAGCAGTTCAGGAGGACAGGGTGGTACTGAAGCTTTCTTT.

This clonotype was observed many times. The rearrangement uses TRBV30 and TRBJ2-2; D perhaps matches TRBD1 (5 bases). This CDR3 is built from 15 residues. Germline CDR1 GTSNPN, CDR2 SVGIG (reference sequence). Written as DNA, the CDR3 is TGTGCTGCCATCCTTAGGGGTAGGAGCACCGGGGAGCTGTTTTTT. Its protein is CAAILRGRSTGELFF.

The sample holds many counts of this clonotype. The CDR3 sequence is CASSRQGFTYGYTF. The CDR3 nucleotides are TGTGCCAGCAGCCGCCAGGGTTTCACTTATGGCTACACCTTC. This chain uses TRBV13 with TRBJ1-2, with D maybe TRBD1 (5 bases). V was shortened by 5 bases and J by 5 bases, with 15 bases between the two germline ends. The CDR3 covers 14 residues. Germline V gives CDR1 PRHDT, CDR2 FYEKMQ (reference sequence).

This clonotype turned up a few times. The rearrangement joins TRBV12-3 or TRBV12-4 to TRBJ2-2, with 8 positions matching TRBD2. The CDR3 extends over 14 amino acids. Trimming took 7 bases from V and 3 from J; bases not matched to a gene: 4. CDR3: CASIPGLDTGELFF. The CDR3 region has the DNA TGTGCCAGCATTCCGGGACTAGACACCGGGGAGCTGTTTTTT.